This T cell receptor (beta chain) was captured by sequencing in a study of regulatory T cells in long-lasting Graves disease (dated by TCRdb to the early 2020s). Looking at the study overall: Persistent Graves' disease meant more than 5 years of antithyroid drug treatment with TSH receptor autoantibodies that stayed positive. Patients with persistent Graves' disease were compared with patients with newly diagnosed Graves' disease using TCR sequencing and RNA sequencing of peripheral blood. The study took place in China and was registered as a clinical trial. A total of 33 samples were covered by TCR sequencing, comprising some 13 persistent and around 20 newly diagnosed Graves' disease patients. On average, persistent Graves' disease patients in the clinical cohort had been on antithyroid drugs for about 9.3 years.

On this clonotype itself: Its antigen specificity is not known. Base qualities are not provided; no much larger clone lies one nucleotide away.

Broad study findings and their caveats: Because the primary lesion, thyroid tissue, could not be accessed, the study looked at peripheral blood alone. More public clonotypes were shared among persistent patients (under 3,000) than among newly diagnosed patients (approximately 1,000). Compared with newly diagnosed patients, persistent Graves' disease patients had lower TCR Shannon entropy and fewer highly expanded clones, which suggests clonal expansion. The authors acknowledged the small sample size as a limitation that may reduce accuracy. Only the TCR beta chain was sequenced and analyzed.

Library prep was done by multiplex PCR. The sequencing machine was an Illumina HiSeq 4000. To build TCR beta libraries, CDR3 regions were amplified by Arm-PCR using iRepertoire HTBI primers. Gel purification was performed on PCR products prior to sequencing. The original pipeline was this. Across samples, roughly 60 TRBV and 13 to 15 TRBJ segments were identified and used for gene usage analysis of CDR3 amino acid clonotypes. COPE and FqMerger were used to merge filtered high-quality paired reads into contigs. BLAST was used to align contigs to the IMGT TRBV, TRBD and TRBJ reference genes, and CDR3 was defined following IMGT. Any clonotype with a frequency above 0.1% was counted as a highly expanded clone. Shannon entropy was used to measure repertoire diversity, and the Gini coefficient was used to measure V-J evenness. Clonotypes shared by more than one individual were considered public. The raw public reads went through TCRdb reprocessing: fastp at Q25, MiXCR clone calling, in-frame beta chains kept. Each record represents a unique CDR3 protein, reported with the most common genes and DNA among its rows. TCRdb, not the original authors, processed these V and J calls. This sample has 400,000 or so distinct CDR3 sequences in its table, and about 20% of those were observed once. The top ten clonotypes cover around 20% of the sample.

This specimen's time point label, per the study, means: persistent/refractory GD, antithyroid drugs over 5 years with positive TRAb. For both TCR sequencing and RNA sequencing, RNA was extracted from PBMCs in TRIzol. Graves' disease was diagnosed according to American Thyroid Association guidelines. Recruitment of patients was carried out at an endocrinology department in Xi'an, China. From each patient, approximately 9 milliliters of peripheral blood was collected into an EDTA anticoagulant tube. Ficoll Paque Plus density gradient separation was used to isolate PBMCs, and no additional T cell sorting was done. An Agilent 2100 Bioanalyzer and agarose gel were used to assess RNA quality, and a NanoDrop 2000 was used to measure RNA concentration. This sample comprised peripheral blood mononuclear cells (PBMCs), obtained when the disease was refractory, from a patient treated with antithyroid drugs. The clonotype was recovered from a female donor with Graves disease.

At the DNA level, the sequence is TGTGCCAGCAGTTTATGGGGGTTAAGGAATGAGCAGTTCTTC. It translates to CASSLWGLRNEQFF. Rearrangement joined TRBV12-3 or TRBV12-4 to TRBJ2-1; the D segment is perhaps TRBD1 or TRBD2, each sharing 5 matched bases. The V and J ends are trimmed by 2 bases and 7 bases, leaving 12 bases between them. From the cysteine through the phenylalanine, the CDR3 covers 14 amino acids. CDR3 DNA only is kept here, 42 bases in frame from base 1.